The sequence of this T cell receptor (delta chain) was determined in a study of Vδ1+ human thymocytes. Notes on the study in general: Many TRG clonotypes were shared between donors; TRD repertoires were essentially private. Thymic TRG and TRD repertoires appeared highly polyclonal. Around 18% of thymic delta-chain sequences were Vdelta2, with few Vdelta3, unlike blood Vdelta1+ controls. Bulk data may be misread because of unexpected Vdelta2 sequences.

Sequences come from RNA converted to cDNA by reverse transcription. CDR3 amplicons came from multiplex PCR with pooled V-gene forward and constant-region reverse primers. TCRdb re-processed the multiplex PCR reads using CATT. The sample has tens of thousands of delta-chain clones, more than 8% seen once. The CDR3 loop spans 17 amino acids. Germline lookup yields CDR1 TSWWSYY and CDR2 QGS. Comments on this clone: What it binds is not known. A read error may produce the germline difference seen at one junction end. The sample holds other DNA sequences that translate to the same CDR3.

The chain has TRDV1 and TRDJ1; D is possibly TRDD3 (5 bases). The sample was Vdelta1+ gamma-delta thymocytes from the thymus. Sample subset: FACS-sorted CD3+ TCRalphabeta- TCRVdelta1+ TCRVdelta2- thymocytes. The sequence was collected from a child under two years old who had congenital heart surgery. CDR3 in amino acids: CALGAPLRGLYTDKLIF. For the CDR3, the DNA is TGTGCTCTTGGGGCCCCCCTAAGGGGGTTGTACACTGATAAACTCATCTTT.